This T cell receptor beta chain stems from a study of cytomegalovirus exposure and HLA in healthy donors. There are 16 residues in the CDR3. CDR1 is MNHNS and CDR2 is SASEGT in the germline V gene. Trimming shortened V by 2 bases and J by 5 bases, and 19 bases separated the two germline ends. Clones were read by immunoSEQ multiplex PCR, and TCRdb kept only the in-frame ones, dropping some. Of hundreds of thousands of clones in the sample, more than 80% were seen once. The sequencing input was PBMCs. This TCR derives from a woman aged 18-29 years in good health and CMV-seronegative. This sequence joins TRBV6-1 and TRBJ2-7; TRBD1 is a possible D gene (6 bases). The CDR3 nucleotides are TGTGCCAGCAGTGAATCCTCGGGACACAGGCCCAACGAGCAGTACTTC. This codes for CASSESSGHRPNEQYF.